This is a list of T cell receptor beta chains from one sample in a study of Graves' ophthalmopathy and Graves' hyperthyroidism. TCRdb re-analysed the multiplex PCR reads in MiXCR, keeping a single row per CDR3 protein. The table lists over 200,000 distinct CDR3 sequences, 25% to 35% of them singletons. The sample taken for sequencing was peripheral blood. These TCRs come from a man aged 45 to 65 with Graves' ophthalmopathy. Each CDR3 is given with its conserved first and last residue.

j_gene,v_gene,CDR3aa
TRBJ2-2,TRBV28,CASRNAGELFF
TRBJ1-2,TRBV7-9,CASSLQGGVRYGYTF
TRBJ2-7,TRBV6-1,CASRGLAGGRGEQYF
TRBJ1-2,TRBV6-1,CASSPARGTTQGYTF
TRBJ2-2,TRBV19,CASSISGVIGTGELFF
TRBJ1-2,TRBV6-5,CASSYSRINYGYTF
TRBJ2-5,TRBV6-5,CASSYSWRGETQYF
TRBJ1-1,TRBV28,CASSPQQMNTEAFF
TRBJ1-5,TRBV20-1,CSACGTGVCQPQHF
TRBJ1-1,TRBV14,CASSHLGTEAFF
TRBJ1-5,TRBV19,CASSPPGTTGYEPQHF
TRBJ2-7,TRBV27,CASGSHTTYEQYF
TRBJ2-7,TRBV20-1,CSASVDSPYEQYF
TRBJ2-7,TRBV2,CASREGTGADYEQYF
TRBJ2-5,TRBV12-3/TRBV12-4,CASARDRDRETQYF
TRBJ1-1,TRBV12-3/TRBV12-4,CASSSPLNTEAFF
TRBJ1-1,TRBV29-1,CSVEAEAFF
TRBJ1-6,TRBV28,CASYAGGSGSPLHF
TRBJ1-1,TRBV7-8,CASSLSPPMNTEAFF
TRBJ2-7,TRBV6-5,CASSYLQGRSSEQYF
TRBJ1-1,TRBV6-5,CASSYDRGGLNTEAFF
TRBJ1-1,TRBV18,CASSPLNRSRVSTEAFF
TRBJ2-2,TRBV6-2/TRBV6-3,CASSYAPAQGDYNTGELFF
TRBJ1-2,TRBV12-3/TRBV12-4,CASSLGAAGGYTF
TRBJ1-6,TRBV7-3,CASSFGIDNSPLHF
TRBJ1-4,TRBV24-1,CATSDSGIGEKLFF
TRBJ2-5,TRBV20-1,CSWHQEYSQETQYF
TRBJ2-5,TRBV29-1,CSVVPGGSETQYF
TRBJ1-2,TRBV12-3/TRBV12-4,CASSLWGTYGYTF
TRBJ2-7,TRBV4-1,CASSQVGQGALSEQYF
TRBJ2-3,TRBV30,CAWSIADTQYF
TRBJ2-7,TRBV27,CASSFGHNTYEQYF
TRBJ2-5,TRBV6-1,CASTLVGQNQETQYF
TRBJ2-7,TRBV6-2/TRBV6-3,CASRVSGSPYEQYF
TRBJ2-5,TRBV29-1,CSVDEQGLGKETQYF
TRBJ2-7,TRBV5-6,CASSFTDRDYEQYF
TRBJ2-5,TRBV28,CASSLVGLASQYF
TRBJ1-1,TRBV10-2,CASSETWRNTEAFF